The present entry profiles one TCR beta chain with its context. The antigen is unknown. The CDR3 loop spans 16 amino acids. The germline gives CDR1 LGHNA, CDR2 YSLEER. Trimming left V 2 bases short and J 4 bases short, with 17 bases between. These data belong to a study of T cell clonotyping in hematopoietic cell transplantation. Study-level results: Pathologically expanded recipient clonotypes increased progressively from day 30 to day 180 as diversity fell. Few recipient clonotypes overlapped donors; over 97% were de novo at given depth.

Assay: immunoSEQ multiplex PCR; the TCRdb copy retains only in-frame clones and omits some. This sample yields approximately 16,000 clones, of which roughly 93% are seen a single time; around 1.8% belongs to the top ten. Sample time point: recipient sample about 28 days before transplant, after cytoreduction. The material sequenced was peripheral blood mononuclear cells, taken before stem cell transplant. This chain joins TRBV4-3 and TRBJ1-2, with no clear D. This receptor was identified in a man younger than 35 with biphenotypic leukemia. Some clones in this sample may be carry-over from other donors' samples. The CDR3 loop is CASSQSSGGQVYGYTF. The CDR3 nucleotides are TGCGCCAGCAGCCAATCGAGTGGAGGGCAGGTCTATGGCTACACCTTC.